This TCR beta chain was identified in a study of T cell changes during pregnancy in multiple sclerosis. The germline V gene encodes CDR1 MNHNS and CDR2 SASEGT. The CDR3 is 14 residues long. The germline V and J ends were trimmed by 6 bases and 4 bases, with 14 bases remaining between them. Method: immunoSEQ multiplex PCR; TCRdb's copy keeps in-frame clones and lacks some. The sample contains about 84,000 clones, roughly 93% of which appear only once. The chain employs TRBV6-1 and TRBJ2-3; possible D gene TRBD1, 5 bases. The material was peripheral blood, obtained in the third trimester of pregnancy. The receptor was derived from a female donor with multiple sclerosis, enrolled in a pregnancy study. For the CDR3, the DNA is TGTGCCAGCAGCCAGGGTGCCCTCCCAGATACGCAGTATTTT. Protein: CASSQGALPDTQYF.